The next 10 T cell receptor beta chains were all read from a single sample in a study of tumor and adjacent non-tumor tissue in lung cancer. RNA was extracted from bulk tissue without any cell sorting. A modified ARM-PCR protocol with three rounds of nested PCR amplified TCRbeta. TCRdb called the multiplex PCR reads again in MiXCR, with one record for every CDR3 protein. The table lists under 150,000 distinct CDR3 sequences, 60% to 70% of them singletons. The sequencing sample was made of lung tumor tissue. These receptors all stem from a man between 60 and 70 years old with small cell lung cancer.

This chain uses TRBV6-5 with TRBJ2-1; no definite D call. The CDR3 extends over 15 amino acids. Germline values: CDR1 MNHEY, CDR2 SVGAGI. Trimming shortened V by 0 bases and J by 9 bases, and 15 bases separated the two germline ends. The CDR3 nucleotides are TGTGCCAGCAGTTACTCGGTGACCCACCATGGTGAGCAGTTCTTC. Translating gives CASSYSVTHHGEQFF.

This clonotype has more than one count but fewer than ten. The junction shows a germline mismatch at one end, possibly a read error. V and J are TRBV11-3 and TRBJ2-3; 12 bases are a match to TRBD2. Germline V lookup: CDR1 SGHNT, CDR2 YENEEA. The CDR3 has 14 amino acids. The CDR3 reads CASSLGLAGDTQYF. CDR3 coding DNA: TGTGCCAGCAGCTTAGGACTAGCGGGAGATACTCAGTATTTT.

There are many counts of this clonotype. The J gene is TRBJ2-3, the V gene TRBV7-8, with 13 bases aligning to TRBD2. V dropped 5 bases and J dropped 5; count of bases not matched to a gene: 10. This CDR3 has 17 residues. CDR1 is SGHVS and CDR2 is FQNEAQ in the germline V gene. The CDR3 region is CASSPRTSGSFRDTQYF. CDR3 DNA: TGTGCCAGCAGCCCTCGGACTAGCGGGAGTTTTAGAGATACGCAGTATTTT.

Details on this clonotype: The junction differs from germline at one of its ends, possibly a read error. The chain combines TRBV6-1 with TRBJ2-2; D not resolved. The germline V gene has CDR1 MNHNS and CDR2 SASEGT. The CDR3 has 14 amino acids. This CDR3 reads CASIGRFNIGELFF. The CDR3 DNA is TGTGCCAGCATAGGGCGGTTCAACATCGGGGAGCTGTTTTTT.

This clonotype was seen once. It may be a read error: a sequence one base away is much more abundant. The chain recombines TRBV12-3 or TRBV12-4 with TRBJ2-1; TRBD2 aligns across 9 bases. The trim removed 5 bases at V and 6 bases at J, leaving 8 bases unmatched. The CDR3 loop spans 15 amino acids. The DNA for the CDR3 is TGTGCCAGCAGTCCCTGGACTAGCGCCCTCAATGAGCAGTTCTTC. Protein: CASSPWTSALNEQFF.

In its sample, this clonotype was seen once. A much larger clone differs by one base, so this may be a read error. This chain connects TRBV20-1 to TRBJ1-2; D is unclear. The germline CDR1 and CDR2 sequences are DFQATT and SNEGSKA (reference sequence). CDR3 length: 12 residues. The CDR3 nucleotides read TGCAGTACTAGACCGGACGCTGGTGGCTACACCTTC. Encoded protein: CSTRPDAGGYTF.

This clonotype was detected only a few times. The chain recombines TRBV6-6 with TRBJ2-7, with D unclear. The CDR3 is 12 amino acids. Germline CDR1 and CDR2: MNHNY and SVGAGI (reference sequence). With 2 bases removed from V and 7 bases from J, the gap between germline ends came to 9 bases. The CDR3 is CASSYRPPEQYV. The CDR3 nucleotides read TGTGCCAGCAGTTACCGGCCGCCGGAGCAGTACGTC.

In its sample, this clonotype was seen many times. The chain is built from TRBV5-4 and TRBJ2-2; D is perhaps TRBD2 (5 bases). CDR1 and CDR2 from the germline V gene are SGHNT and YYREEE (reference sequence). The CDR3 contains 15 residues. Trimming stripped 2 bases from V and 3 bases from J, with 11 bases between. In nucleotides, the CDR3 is TGTGCCAGCAGCTTACGAGCAGCGGACACCGGGGAGCTGTTTTTT. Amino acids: CASSLRAADTGELFF.

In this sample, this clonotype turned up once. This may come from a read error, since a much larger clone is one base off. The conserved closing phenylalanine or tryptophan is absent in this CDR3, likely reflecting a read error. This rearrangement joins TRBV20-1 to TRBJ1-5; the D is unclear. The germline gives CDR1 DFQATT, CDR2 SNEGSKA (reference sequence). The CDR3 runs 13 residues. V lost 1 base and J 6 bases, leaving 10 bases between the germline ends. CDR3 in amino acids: CSARGGGGQPQHL. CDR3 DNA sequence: TGCAGTGCTAGAGGGGGTGGCGGTCAGCCCCAGCATCTT.

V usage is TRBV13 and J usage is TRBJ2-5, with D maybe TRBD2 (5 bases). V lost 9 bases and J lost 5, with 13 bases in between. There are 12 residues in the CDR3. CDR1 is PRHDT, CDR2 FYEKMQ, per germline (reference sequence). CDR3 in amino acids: CASNRRLETQYF. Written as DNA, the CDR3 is TGTGCCAGTAACCGGAGGTTGGAGACCCAGTACTTC. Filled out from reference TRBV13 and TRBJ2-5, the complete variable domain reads AAGVIQSPRHLIKEKRETATLKCYPIPRHDTVYWYQQGPGQDPQFLISFYEKMQSDKGSIPDRFSAQQFSDYHSELNMSSLELGDSALYFCASNRRLETQYFGPGTRLLVL.